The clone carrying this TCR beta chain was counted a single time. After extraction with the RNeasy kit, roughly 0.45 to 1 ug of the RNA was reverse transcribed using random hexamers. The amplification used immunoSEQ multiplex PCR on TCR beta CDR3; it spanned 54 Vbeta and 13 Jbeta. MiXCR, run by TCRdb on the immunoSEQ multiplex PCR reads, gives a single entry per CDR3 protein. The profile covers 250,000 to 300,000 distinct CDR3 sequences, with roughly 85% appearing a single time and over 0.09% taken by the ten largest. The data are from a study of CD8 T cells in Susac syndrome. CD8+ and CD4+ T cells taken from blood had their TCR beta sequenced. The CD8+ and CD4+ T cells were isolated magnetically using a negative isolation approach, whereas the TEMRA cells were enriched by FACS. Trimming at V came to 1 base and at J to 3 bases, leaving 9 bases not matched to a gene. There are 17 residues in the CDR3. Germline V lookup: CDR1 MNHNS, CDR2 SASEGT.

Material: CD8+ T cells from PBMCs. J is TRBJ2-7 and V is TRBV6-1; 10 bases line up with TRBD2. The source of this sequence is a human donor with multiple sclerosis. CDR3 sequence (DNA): TGTGCCAGCAGTGAAGAAATTAGAACTAGCGGGAACTACGAGCAGTACTTC. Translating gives CASSEEIRTSGNYEQYF.